These 27 T cell receptor beta chains originate from one sample sequenced in a study of cytomegalovirus exposure and HLA in healthy donors. PCR amplification relied on 60 Vbeta primers (plus 13 Jbeta primers). This table comes from immunoSEQ multiplex PCR, and its TCRdb copy is limited to in-frame clones, with some not included. The table shows roughly 160,000 clones, with roughly 84% occurring only once. Sequencing used PBMCs. These receptor sequences come from a boy aged 2 to 9 in good health and CMV-seronegative.

This chain links TRBV7-6 with TRBJ1-1, with D hard to call. V dropped 5 bases and J dropped 1 base, with 8 bases sitting between them. This CDR3 region has 13 residues. Germline CDR1 is SGHVS and CDR2 is FNYEAQ. The CDR3 nucleotides read TGTGCCAGCAGCGTCGACACGAACACTGAAGCTTTCTTT. This sequence encodes CASSVDTNTEAFF.

The V call is TRBV5-6, the J call TRBJ2-1, with D possibly matching TRBD1 (6 bases). This CDR3 contains 12 residues. The germline gives CDR1 SGHDT, CDR2 YYEEEE. V was cut by 4 bases and J by 11 bases, with 13 bases left in between. This CDR3 is CASSPTGTQQFF. The CDR3 DNA is TGTGCCAGCAGCCCGACCGGGACACAGCAGTTCTTC.

This sequence joins TRBV5-1 and TRBJ2-1, with D maybe TRBD2 (6 bases). This CDR3 comprises 16 residues. Germline V gene data show CDR1 as SGHRS and CDR2 as YFSETQ. V was trimmed by 1 base and J by 0 bases, leaving 11 bases between them. CDR3 region: CASSLKGGGSYNEQFF. CDR3 DNA: TGCGCCAGCAGCTTGAAGGGAGGCGGCTCCTACAATGAGCAGTTCTTC.

The V gene is TRBV7-2, the J gene TRBJ1-1; D not resolved. In germline, CDR1 is SGHTA, CDR2 FQGNSA. V was trimmed by 2 bases and J by 4 bases, leaving 8 bases between them. The CDR3 extends over 13 amino acids. DNA of the CDR3: TGTGCCAGCAGCTTACTTGACTTCACTGAAGCTTTCTTT. It translates to CASSLLDFTEAFF.

In this sample, this clone turned up a few times. The chain is built from TRBV5-1 and TRBJ2-1; TRBD2 matches 7 bases. This CDR3 spans 14 amino acids. Germline CDR1 SGHRS, CDR2 YFSETQ. The ends lost 2 bases at V and 5 bases at J; junction bases unmatched: 4. The DNA of the CDR3 is TGCGCCAGCAGCTTCGGACTAGTAAACAATGAGCAGTTCTTC. This translates into CASSFGLVNNEQFF. Full variable domain (missing parts from reference TRBV5-1 and TRBJ2-1): KAGVTQTPRYLIKTRGQQVTLSCSPISGHRSVSWYQQTPGQGLQFLFEYFSETQRNKGNFPGRFSGRQFSNSRSEMNVSTLELGDSALYLCASSFGLVNNEQFFGPGTRLTVL.

J is TRBJ2-2 and V is TRBV9, with 9 bases lining up with TRBD1. The germline CDR1 and CDR2 sequences are SGDLS and YYNGEE. V lost 6 bases to trimming and J lost 4 bases; unmatched junction nucleotides: 7. CDR3 length equals 15 residues. CDR3 amino acids: CASTSGQGTTGELFF. The CDR3 nucleotides read TGTGCCAGCACCTCGGGACAGGGAACCACCGGGGAGCTGTTTTTT.

The chain couples TRBV6-1 to TRBJ1-3; TRBD1 aligns across 9 bases. Germline assignment: CDR1 MNHNS and CDR2 SASEGT. The ends lost 4 bases at V and 4 bases at J; junction bases unmatched: 8. There are 16 residues in the CDR3. The CDR3 bases are TGTGCCAGCAGTGGAGCCGGGACAGGGAGAGGAAACACCATATATTTT. Translated, it gives CASSGAGTGRGNTIYF.

This rearrangement joins TRBV7-8 to TRBJ2-3; TRBD1 aligns across 8 bases. CDR1 and CDR2 from the germline V gene are SGHVS and FQNEAQ. The CDR3 spans 16 residues. V shed 3 bases and J 3 bases; nucleotides not matched to a gene: 8. The CDR3 nucleotides read TGTGCCAGCAGCTTCCAGGGGGCGGAACTAACAGATACGCAGTATTTT. This translates into CASSFQGAELTDTQYF.

The chain couples TRBV5-1 to TRBJ1-1, with D possibly TRBD1 on 6 matching bases. Germline CDR1 reads SGHRS; CDR2 reads YFSETQ. Trimming removed 5 bases from V and 2 bases from J, with 13 bases in between. CDR3 length: 14 amino acids. CDR3 nucleotide sequence: TGCGCCAGCAGTTCACAGGGATATAACACTGAAGCTTTCTTT. Protein product: CASSSQGYNTEAFF. Using reference TRBV5-1 and TRBJ1-1 for the parts outside the CDR3, the full variable domain is KAGVTQTPRYLIKTRGQQVTLSCSPISGHRSVSWYQQTPGQGLQFLFEYFSETQRNKGNFPGRFSGRQFSNSRSEMNVSTLELGDSALYLCASSSQGYNTEAFFGQGTRLTVV.

This rearrangement joins TRBV7-9 to TRBJ2-3, with 9 bases that match TRBD2. Germline assignment: CDR1 SEHNR and CDR2 FQNEAQ (reference sequence). V lost 1 base and J lost 2; bases outside the gene matches: 4. This CDR3 spans 16 amino acids. The CDR3 DNA reads TGTGCCAGCAGCTTAGATGAGGGACTAGCCACAGATACGCAGTATTTT. Translating gives CASSLDEGLATDTQYF. The variable domain in full, completed from reference TRBV7-9 and TRBJ2-3, reads DTGVSQNPRHKITKRGQNVTFRCDPISEHNRLYWYRQTLGQGPEFLTYFQNEAQLEKSRLLSDRFSAERPKGSFSTLEIQRTEQGDSAMYLCASSLDEGLATDTQYFGPGTRLTVL.

This CDR3 reads CASSPQYNEQFF. CDR3 DNA: TGTGCCAGCAGCCCCCAATACAATGAGCAGTTCTTC. The chain links TRBV13 to TRBJ2-1; D not resolved. Trimming cost V 5 bases and J 4 bases, with 6 bases left between them. Per germline, CDR1 PRHDT and CDR2 FYEKMQ (reference sequence). The CDR3 has 12 residues.

This clone was seen once. This chain links TRBV4-1 with TRBJ1-2, with TRBD1 identical over 7 bases. Germline V CDR1 and CDR2: MGHRA, YSYEKL. CDR3 length: 13 amino acids. With 5 bases clipped from V and 7 bases from J, the junction kept 7 bases outside the gene matches. CDR3 DNA sequence: TGCGCCAGCAGCACAACAGGGGCGGGTGGCTACACCTTC. It yields the protein CASSTTGAGGYTF.

The rearrangement joins TRBV10-2 to TRBJ1-4, with 10 bases identical to TRBD1. Germline loops: CDR1 WSHSY, CDR2 SAAADI. V gave up 6 bases and J gave up 1 base; unmatched junction bases: 14. CDR3 length: 19 residues. The CDR3: CASRKDRGRRTVTNEKLFF. CDR3 sequence (DNA): TGCGCCAGCAGAAAAGACAGGGGGCGAAGAACAGTAACTAATGAAAAACTGTTTTTT.

As concerns this clone: One junction end disagrees with the germline gene, perhaps due to a read error. The gene calls are TRBV7-9 and TRBJ1-2; a weak D match, TRBD1 (5 bases). Germline values: CDR1 SEHNR, CDR2 FQNEAQ (reference sequence). The length of the CDR3 is 17 residues. The CDR3 sequence is CVSSSTGFSPLSYGYTF. DNA of the CDR3: TGTGTCAGCAGCTCTACAGGATTTTCCCCTTTAAGCTATGGCTACACCTTC.

V usage is TRBV25-1 and J usage is TRBJ2-5; TRBD1 is a possible D gene (5 bases). The J call may be mistaken, given a closer DNA end match to TRBJ2-7. Germline V gene sequence: CDR1 MGHDK, CDR2 SYGVNS. This CDR3 has 12 amino acids. CDR3 residues: CASSEGHYEQYF. The DNA for the CDR3 is TGTGCCAGCAGTGAAGGACACTACGAGCAGTACTTC.

The chain combines TRBV7-6 with TRBJ2-3; weak D call: TRBD2 (5 bases). The V gene lost 4 bases and the J gene lost 2 bases, with 13 bases spanning the gap. The germline V gene encodes CDR1 SGHVS and CDR2 FNYEAQ. There are 15 residues in the CDR3. CDR3 DNA sequence: TGTGCCAGCAGCTCCTCTAGCCTAGACACAGATACGCAGTATTTT. Translated: CASSSSSLDTDTQYF.

This clone was counted once. V gene TRBV27 combines with J gene TRBJ1-1; 9 bases are shared with TRBD1. CDR1 MNHEY and CDR2 SMNVEV come from the germline V gene (reference sequence). Unmatched junction bases numbered 30, after V lost 8 bases and J lost 11 bases. This CDR3 is 19 amino acids long. CDR3 in amino acids: CASPSSRGQMWGQGLGAFF. DNA of the CDR3: TGTGCCAGCCCTTCGTCTCGGGGCCAGATGTGGGGACAGGGTCTCGGGGCTTTCTTT.

This clone was seen only once. The chain is built from TRBV7-8 and TRBJ2-2; 10 nucleotides agree with TRBD2. V was clipped by 5 bases and J by 4 bases; unmatched bases: 4. The V gene's germline CDR1 is SGHVS and CDR2 FQNEAQ. The CDR3 has 15 amino acids. The chain's CDR3 is CASSLGLAATGELFF. The CDR3 bases are TGTGCCAGCAGCCTTGGACTAGCGGCCACCGGGGAGCTGTTTTTT.

The chain links TRBV28 to TRBJ1-1; a possible D gene is TRBD1 (5 bases). This CDR3 spans 15 amino acids. Germline assignment: CDR1 MDHEN and CDR2 SYDVKM. The V end was cut by 5 bases, the J end by 0 bases, with 13 bases between. CDR3 region: CASSNMGGMNTEAFF. The CDR3, as DNA: TGTGCCAGCAGTAACATGGGGGGTATGAACACTGAAGCTTTCTTT.

The count of this clone is one. CDR3 sequence (DNA): TGTGCCAGCAGCCCGAGGACTAGCGCAAGCACAGATACGCAGTATTTT. Translated: CASSPRTSASTDTQYF. The rearrangement joins TRBV13 to TRBJ2-3; 9 nucleotides line up with TRBD2. The V gene's germline CDR1 is PRHDT and CDR2 FYEKMQ (reference sequence). Trimming cost V 5 bases and J 0 bases; bases outside gene matches: 6. This CDR3 has 16 amino acids.

This clone was seen once. This chain connects TRBV6-1 to TRBJ2-1, with TRBD2 identical over 8 bases. The CDR3 has 16 residues. Germline values: CDR1 MNHNS, CDR2 SASEGT. Trimming took 1 base from V and 3 from J; bases not matched to a gene: 5. Here the CDR3 DNA reads TGTGCCAGCAGTGAAGTCGGGGGACTAGACTACAATGAGCAGTTCTTC. Residues: CASSEVGGLDYNEQFF.

V usage is TRBV27 and J usage is TRBJ1-1, with D possibly being TRBD1 (5 bases). Trimming took 2 bases from V and 1 from J, leaving 8 bases between them. The CDR3 length is 14 residues. The germline V gene encodes CDR1 MNHEY and CDR2 SMNVEV (reference sequence). CDR3 protein: CASSLATENTEAFF. As DNA, the CDR3 is TGTGCCAGCAGTTTAGCGACAGAGAACACTGAAGCTTTCTTT.

The chain carries TRBV27 and TRBJ1-3, with a weak D call TRBD1 (5 bases). CDR1 and CDR2 (germline): MNHEY, SMNVEV (reference sequence). The CDR3 consists of 14 residues. Deletions cut 6 bases from V and 5 bases from J, with 14 bases between. The CDR3 DNA reads as TGTGCCAGCAGCCCGGGGGTGGGAAGAAACACCATATATTTT. Its translation: CASSPGVGRNTIYF.

The chain has TRBV6-1 and TRBJ2-5; possible D gene TRBD2, 6 bases. The CDR3 covers 14 residues. CDR1 and CDR2 from the germline V gene are MNHNS and SASEGT. The V gene lost 5 bases and the J gene lost 2 bases, with 12 bases spanning the gap. CDR3 DNA: TGTGCCAGCAGTCTGGGACGGGGGCAAGAGACCCAGTACTTC. It codes for CASSLGRGQETQYF.

The CDR3 nucleotides read TGTGCCTCCACCCCAGCGACTAGCCCGGAGACCCAGTACTTC. This encodes CASTPATSPETQYF. The chain has TRBV2 and TRBJ2-5; TRBD2 agrees at 7 bases. The CDR3 loop spans 14 amino acids. V lost 11 bases, J lost 5 bases, and 14 bases stayed unmatched. The germline V gene encodes CDR1 SNHLY and CDR2 FYNNEI.

The genes are TRBV5-6 and TRBJ2-3; the match to TRBD2 covers 7 bases. V was pared by 1 base and J by 4 bases, with 6 bases of the junction left unmatched. CDR1 SGHDT and CDR2 YYEEEE come from the germline V gene. The CDR3 contains 15 residues. CDR3 amino acids: CASSLRAGVADTQYF. The CDR3 DNA is TGTGCCAGCAGCTTGAGGGCGGGGGTGGCAGATACGCAGTATTTT.

The chain links TRBV28 to TRBJ2-7; TRBD2 matches 7 bases. CDR1 and CDR2 (germline): MDHEN, SYDVKM. This CDR3 region has 14 residues. The trim removed 6 bases at V and 4 bases at J, leaving 9 bases unmatched. The CDR3 spells CASRRAGDQYEQYF. CDR3 DNA sequence: TGTGCCAGCAGAAGGGCGGGAGATCAGTACGAGCAGTACTTC.